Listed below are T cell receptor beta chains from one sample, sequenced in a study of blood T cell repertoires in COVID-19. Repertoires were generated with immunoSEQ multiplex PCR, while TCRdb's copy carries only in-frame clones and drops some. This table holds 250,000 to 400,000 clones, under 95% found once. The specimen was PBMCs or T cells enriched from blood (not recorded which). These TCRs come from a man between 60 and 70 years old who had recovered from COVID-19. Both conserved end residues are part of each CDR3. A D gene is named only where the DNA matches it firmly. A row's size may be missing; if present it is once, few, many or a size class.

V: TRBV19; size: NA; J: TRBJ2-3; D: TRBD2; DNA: TGTGCCAGTAGGAGCGGGGCCCGAGATACGCAGTATTTT; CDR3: CASRSGARDTQYF
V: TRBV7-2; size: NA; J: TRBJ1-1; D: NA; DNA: TGTGCCAGCAGCTTAGGCAGGACTGAAGCTTTCTTT; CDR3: CASSLGRTEAFF
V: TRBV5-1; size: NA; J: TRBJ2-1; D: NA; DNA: TGCGCCAGCAGCTTGCAGGGAGGCCCGTCCAATGAGCAGTTCTTC; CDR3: CASSLQGGPSNEQFF
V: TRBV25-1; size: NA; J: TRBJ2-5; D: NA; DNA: TGTGCCAGCAGACGGGGAACAGCGGAGACCCAGTACTTC; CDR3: CASRRGTAETQYF
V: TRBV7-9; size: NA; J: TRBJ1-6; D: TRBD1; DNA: TGTGCCAGCAACGGACAGGGGGCATTAAATTCACCCCTCCACTTT; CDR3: CASNGQGALNSPLHF
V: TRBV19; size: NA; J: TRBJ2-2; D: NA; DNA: TGTGCCAGTAGTCCGTACTCAGCGGGCACGAACACCGGGGAGCTGTTTTTT; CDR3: CASSPYSAGTNTGELFF
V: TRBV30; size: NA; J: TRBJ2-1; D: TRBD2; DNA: TGTGCCTGGAGTCCTACTAGCGGGCGCTACAATGAGCAGTTCTTC; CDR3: CAWSPTSGRYNEQFF
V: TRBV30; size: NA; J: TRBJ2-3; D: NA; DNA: TGTGCCTGGAGTTTGTGGGGGGGCGGCACAGATACGCAGTATTTT; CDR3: CAWSLWGGGTDTQYF
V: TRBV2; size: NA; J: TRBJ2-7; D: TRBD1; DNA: TGTGCCAGCAGGAGCCCGGGACAGGGGTCCTACGAGCAGTACTTC; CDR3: CASRSPGQGSYEQYF
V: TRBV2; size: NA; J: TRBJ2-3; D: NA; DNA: TGTGCCAGCAGGAGACGGGAACATGACACAGATACGCAGTATTTT; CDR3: CASRRREHDTDTQYF
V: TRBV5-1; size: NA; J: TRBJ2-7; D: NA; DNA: TGCGCCAGCAGCTACGTCGAGGGGAGGCACGAGCAGTACTTC; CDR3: CASSYVEGRHEQYF
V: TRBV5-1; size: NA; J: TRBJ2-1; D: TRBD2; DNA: TGCGCCAGCAGCTTGGAGGGCCTTCCGGGAGGAGGGAATGAGCAGTTCTTC; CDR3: CASSLEGLPGGGNEQFF
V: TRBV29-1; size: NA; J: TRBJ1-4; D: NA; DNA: TGCAGCGTTGAAGATCCCTCCACGGGTAATGAAAAACTGTTTTTT; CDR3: CSVEDPSTGNEKLFF
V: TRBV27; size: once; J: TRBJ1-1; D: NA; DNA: TGTGCCAGCAGGGCCTCTGGTGGCACTGAAGCTTTCTTT; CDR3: CASRASGGTEAFF
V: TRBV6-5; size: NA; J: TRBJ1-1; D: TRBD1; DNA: TGTGCCAGCACCAGGGGGGTGGGAAACACTGAAGCTTTCTTT; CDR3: CASTRGVGNTEAFF
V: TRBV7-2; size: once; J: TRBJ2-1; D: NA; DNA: TGTGCCAGCAGCTCCAGCACAGGGCTTGGTAATGAGCAGTTCTTC; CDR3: CASSSSTGLGNEQFF
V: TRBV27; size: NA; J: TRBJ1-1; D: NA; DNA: TGTGCCAGCAGTCCCCTTCAAGGAGGCGCTGAAGCTTTCTTT; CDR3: CASSPLQGGAEAFF
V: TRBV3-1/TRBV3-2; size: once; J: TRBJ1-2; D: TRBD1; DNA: TGTGCCAGCAGTCCTGACAGGGCGGGTGGCTACACCTTC; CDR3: CASSPDRAGGYTF
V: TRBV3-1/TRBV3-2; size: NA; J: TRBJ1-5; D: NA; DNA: TGTGCCAGCAGACTGGGCGATCAGCCCCAGCATTTT; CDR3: CASRLGDQPQHF
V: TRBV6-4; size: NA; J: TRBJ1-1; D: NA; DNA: TGTGCCAGCAGAGCGGGACAGAACACTGAAGCTTTCTTT; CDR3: CASRAGQNTEAFF
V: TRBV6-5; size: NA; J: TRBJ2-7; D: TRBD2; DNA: TGTGCCAGCAGTCGAGGACTAGCGGGATCCTACGAGCAGTACTTC; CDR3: CASSRGLAGSYEQYF
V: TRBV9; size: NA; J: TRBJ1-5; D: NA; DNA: TGTGCCAGCAGCGTAGGTCCCGGGGACAATCAGCCCCAGCATTTT; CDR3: CASSVGPGDNQPQHF
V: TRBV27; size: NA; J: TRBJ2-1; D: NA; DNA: TGTGCCAGCAGTTTCTTAGCGTTCCTCGGATCAAACAATGAGCAGTTCTTC; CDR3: CASSFLAFLGSNNEQFF
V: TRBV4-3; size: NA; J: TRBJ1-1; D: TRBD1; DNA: TGCGCCAGCAGCCACTACAGGGGGACTGAAGCTTTCTTT; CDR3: CASSHYRGTEAFF
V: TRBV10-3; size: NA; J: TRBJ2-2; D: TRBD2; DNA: TGTGCCATCAGCCAGCGGGGGGGAAACACCGGGGAGCTGTTTTTT; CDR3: CAISQRGGNTGELFF
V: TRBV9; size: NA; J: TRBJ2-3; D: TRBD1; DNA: TGTGCCAGCAGCGAGGGAACAGGGGAATGGTCAGATACGCAGTATTTT; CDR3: CASSEGTGEWSDTQYF
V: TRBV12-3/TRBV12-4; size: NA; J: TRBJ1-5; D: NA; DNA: TGTGCCAGCAGTTTCCTTAGCAATCAGCCCCAGCATTTT; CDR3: CASSFLSNQPQHF
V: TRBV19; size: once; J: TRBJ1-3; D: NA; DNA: TGTGCCAGTAGTGCCCCAGGGGCGCGTGGAAACACCATATATTTT; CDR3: CASSAPGARGNTIYF
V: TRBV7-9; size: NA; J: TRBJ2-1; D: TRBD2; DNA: TGTGCCAGCAGGGCACTAGCGGAAAACAATGAGCAGTTCTTC; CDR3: CASRALAENNEQFF
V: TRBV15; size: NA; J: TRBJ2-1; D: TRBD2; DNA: TGTGCCACCAGCAGAGATTTCCTAACGGGACTAGCGGGGGGGAGCTCCTACAATGAGCAGTTCTTC; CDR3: CATSRDFLTGLAGGSSYNEQFF
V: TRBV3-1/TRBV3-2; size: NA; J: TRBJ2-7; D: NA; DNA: TGTGCCAGCAGCCAAGACAGGGGCCCCTACGAGCAGTACTTC; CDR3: CASSQDRGPYEQYF
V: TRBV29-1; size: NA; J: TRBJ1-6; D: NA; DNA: TGCAGCGTTCGAACGCACGAGGGAGGGAATTCACCCCTCCACTTT; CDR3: CSVRTHEGGNSPLHF
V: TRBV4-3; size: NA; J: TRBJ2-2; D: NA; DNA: TGCGCCAGCAGCCAAGGACAGCTCACCGGGGAGCTGTTTTTT; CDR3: CASSQGQLTGELFF
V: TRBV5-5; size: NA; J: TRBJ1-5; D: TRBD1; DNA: TGTGCCAGCAGCTTGGGACAGGGGGCCTCGGGGCCCCAGCATTTT; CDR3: CASSLGQGASGPQHF
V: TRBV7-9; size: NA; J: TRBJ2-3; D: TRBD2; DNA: TGTGCCAGCAGCCCGACCGGGTCTAGCGGACGCACAGATACGCAGTATTTT; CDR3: CASSPTGSSGRTDTQYF
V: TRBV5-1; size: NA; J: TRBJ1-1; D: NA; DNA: TGCGCCAGCAGCTTGATCGCAGGGAGGGGCACTGAAGCTTTCTTT; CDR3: CASSLIAGRGTEAFF
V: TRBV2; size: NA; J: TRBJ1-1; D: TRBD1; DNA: TGTGCCAGCAGGACAGGGGGGAACACTGAAGCTTTCTTT; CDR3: CASRTGGNTEAFF
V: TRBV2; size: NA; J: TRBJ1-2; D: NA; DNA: TGTGCCAGCAAGTCAGGGGCGATTAACTATGGCTACACCTTC; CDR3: CASKSGAINYGYTF
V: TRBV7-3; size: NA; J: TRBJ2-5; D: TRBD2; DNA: TGTGCCAGCAGCATGACTAGCGGGAGTGGAGAGACCCAGTACTTC; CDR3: CASSMTSGSGETQYF